The clone carrying this T cell receptor (beta chain) was detected ten times or more. Its antigen is unidentified. The sample belongs to a study of regulatory T cells in long-lasting Graves disease. Points from the study as a whole: Limited samples may have lowered accuracy.

Specified time point: newly diagnosed GD, antithyroid drugs for less than 3 months. The TCR library was made from RNA that had been extracted from PBMCs in TRIzol. Patients all came to the study from an endocrinology department in Xi'an, China. Through Arm-PCR of CDR3 regions and iRepertoire HTBI primers, TCR beta libraries were built. Methods used by the authors: Segment identification across samples yielded around 61 TRBV and about 13 TRBJ segments. TCRdb independently ran MiXCR on the multiplex PCR reads; one entry per CDR3 protein. The V and J calls were not made by the authors but by TCRdb's processing. The sample includes hundreds of thousands of distinct CDR3 sequences, about 11% of them seen just once. Unmatched junction bases numbered 6, after V lost 6 bases and J lost 5 bases. Germline CDR1 and CDR2: SGHVS and FQNEAQ. The CDR3 extends over 16 amino acids. The sample was also reused in another study, on T cells in Graves' hyperthyroidism and ophthalmopathy. That source reports: Diagnosis of hyperthyroidism was new in patients aged 18 to 65, and its duration was under 2 months.

The chain combines TRBV7-8 with TRBJ2-2, with TRBD2 matching over 13 bases. This clonotype was sampled from a woman aged 25 to 39 with Graves disease. The sequenced sample was peripheral blood mononuclear cells (PBMCs), obtained at new diagnosis, from a patient treated with antithyroid drugs. CDR3 residues: CASRRGLAGDTGELFF. As DNA, the CDR3 is TGTGCCAGCAGACGCGGACTAGCGGGAGATACCGGGGAGCTGTTTTTT.